Following are 32 T cell receptor beta chains from one sample sequenced in a study of blood T cell repertoires in COVID-19. Sequencing was performed with immunoSEQ multiplex PCR; in TCRdb, only in-frame clones are kept and a portion is missing. The sample lists tens of thousands of clones; about 80% were seen once. Sequencing was performed on peripheral blood. The source of these receptors is an elderly woman with acute or convalescent COVID-19.

This clone was observed at least ten times. The chain joins TRBV19 to TRBJ2-2, with D possibly TRBD2 on 6 matching bases. Trimming stripped 6 bases from V and 2 bases from J, with 16 bases between. Germline V gene sequence: CDR1 LNHDA, CDR2 SQIVND (reference sequence). This CDR3 contains 16 residues. The CDR3 coding sequence is TGTGCCAGTAGGGTCCCCCACGGGGGAAACACCGGGGAGCTGTTTTTT. Amino acid sequence: CASRVPHGGNTGELFF.

The J gene is TRBJ1-1, the V gene TRBV5-8; 11 bases map to TRBD1. The J segment lost 4 bases and the V segment lost 4 bases, leaving 12 bases of the junction unmatched. CDR3 length: 17 residues. Germline V CDR1 and CDR2: SGHTS, YDEGEE. CDR3 DNA sequence: TGTGCCAGCAGCCTAGGGACAGGGGGAGGGAAAATCACTGAAGCTTTCTTT. Protein: CASSLGTGGGKITEAFF.

V is TRBV19 and J is TRBJ2-3; D is possibly TRBD1 (5 bases). V lost 6 bases, J lost 0 bases, and 13 bases lay in between. There are 15 residues in the CDR3. Germline V gene data show CDR1 as LNHDA and CDR2 as SQIVND (reference sequence). CDR3: CASSLGVISTDTQYF. CDR3 nucleotides: TGTGCCAGTAGCCTAGGGGTGATTAGCACAGATACGCAGTATTTT.

J is TRBJ2-5 and V is TRBV4-1; 14 bases are a match to TRBD2. Germline CDR1 MGHRA, CDR2 YSYEKL. The CDR3 has 16 amino acids. The ends lost 3 bases at V and 4 bases at J; junction bases unmatched: 4. The CDR3 loop is CASSQRTSGRSETQYF. In DNA form, the CDR3 reads TGCGCCAGCAGCCAGCGGACTAGCGGGAGGTCAGAGACCCAGTACTTC.

This clone was seen only a few times. V usage is TRBV7-2 and J usage is TRBJ1-2, with 7 bases aligning to TRBD1. The germline CDR1 and CDR2 sequences are SGHTA and FQGNSA. The CDR3 consists of 16 residues. V lost 7 bases, J lost 5 bases, and 16 bases stayed unmatched. CDR3 sequence reads: CASTGQGVRGTYGYTF. In nucleotides, the CDR3 is TGTGCCAGCACCGGGCAGGGGGTTCGGGGGACTTATGGCTACACCTTC.

The chain recombines TRBV19 with TRBJ2-2, with TRBD1 matching 8 bases. The CDR3 runs 16 residues. From germline, CDR1 is LNHDA and CDR2 SQIVND (reference sequence). The V segment lost 8 bases and the J segment 1 base; nucleotides outside the gene matches: 9. CDR3 region: CASRGQGHRNTGELFF. The CDR3 nucleotides are TGTGCCAGTCGCGGACAGGGACATAGGAACACCGGGGAGCTGTTTTTT.

This rearrangement joins TRBV19 to TRBJ1-5; D gene ambiguous. CDR3 length equals 16 residues. Germline CDR1 reads LNHDA; CDR2 reads SQIVND (reference sequence). With 2 bases removed from V and 0 bases from J, the gap between germline ends came to 11 bases. CDR3 protein: CASSIIGYYSNQPQHF. CDR3 coding DNA: TGTGCCAGTAGTATAATCGGGTACTATAGCAATCAGCCCCAGCATTTT.

The chain couples TRBV12-3 or TRBV12-4 to TRBJ2-1; tentatively, D is TRBD1 (5 bases). V dropped 5 bases and J dropped 5 bases, with 10 bases sitting between them. This CDR3 contains 13 residues. The CDR3, as DNA: TGTGCCAGCAGTAAATGGGGCCACAATGAGCAGTTCTTC. Protein sequence: CASSKWGHNEQFF.

J is TRBJ1-2 and V is TRBV19, with D maybe TRBD1 (6 bases). V was cut by 1 base and J by 3 bases, with 18 bases left in between. Germline CDR1 reads LNHDA; CDR2 reads SQIVND (reference sequence). The CDR3 length is 17 residues. CDR3 sequence (DNA): TGTGCCAGTAGTATAGTCCTTCTGGGACAAGCGGACTATGGCTACACCTTC. This encodes CASSIVLLGQADYGYTF.

J is TRBJ1-4 and V is TRBV19, with TRBD1 identical over 8 bases. The CDR3 has 14 amino acids. In germline, CDR1 is LNHDA, CDR2 SQIVND (reference sequence). V was clipped by 5 bases and J by 7 bases; unmatched bases: 6. The CDR3 protein is CASSAGDRTEKLFF. CDR3 sequence (DNA): TGTGCCAGTAGTGCCGGGGACAGGACTGAAAAACTGTTTTTT.

J is TRBJ1-2 and V is TRBV30; 10 bases align to TRBD1. This CDR3 region has 19 residues. Germline assignment: CDR1 GTSNPN and CDR2 SVGIG (reference sequence). The V segment lost 0 bases and the J segment 2 bases; nucleotides outside the gene matches: 15. CDR3 nucleotide sequence: TGTGCCTGGAGTGTGCGAGACAGGGGGCGCGTTCCCCTGAACTATGGCTACACCTTC. Translated: CAWSVRDRGRVPLNYGYTF.

The J gene is TRBJ2-7, the V gene TRBV7-7; D gene uncertain. The V end was cut by 2 bases, the J end by 5 bases, with 13 bases between. The CDR3 has 14 amino acids. Germline V gene lookup returns CDR1 SSHAT and CDR2 FNYEAQ (reference sequence). In nucleotides, the CDR3 is TGTGCCAGCAGCTTACGACAAGAAATTCACGAGCAGTACTTC. Protein sequence: CASSLRQEIHEQYF.

V gene TRBV2 combines with J gene TRBJ2-1, with 9 bases matching TRBD1. V was pared by 6 bases and J by 4 bases, with 7 bases of the junction left unmatched. There are 15 residues in the CDR3. The germline V gene encodes CDR1 SNHLY and CDR2 FYNNEI. CDR3 coding DNA: TGTGCCAGCAGACTGGGACAGGGTGAATACAATGAGCAGTTCTTC. This encodes CASRLGQGEYNEQFF.

This clone appeared a few times. The chain carries TRBV6-5 and TRBJ2-7; D remains unclear. Looked up from germline, CDR1 is MNHEY and CDR2 is SVGAGI. V was pared by 7 bases and J by 5 bases, with 9 bases between. This CDR3 is 11 amino acids long. CDR3 in amino acids: CASTYSHEQYF. The CDR3 DNA reads TGTGCCAGCACCTACAGTCACGAGCAGTACTTC.

This clone was seen only a few times. This sequence joins TRBV7-8 and TRBJ1-2; the D is unclear. V lost 5 bases, J lost 7 bases, and 11 bases lay in between. The CDR3 extends over 12 amino acids. Germline CDR1 reads SGHVS; CDR2 reads FQNEAQ. The CDR3 region has the DNA TGTGCCAGCAGCCTCGGGAGTAGTGGCTACACCTTC. It encodes CASSLGSSGYTF.

The V and J genes are TRBV5-1 and TRBJ2-2, with 8 bases lining up with TRBD1. Germline CDR1 reads SGHRS; CDR2 reads YFSETQ. V shed 0 bases, J shed 1 base, and the junction held 5 bases outside the gene matches. The CDR3 has 17 amino acids. CDR3 nucleotide sequence: TGCGCCAGCAGCTTGGGGGCCGGGACAGGGAACACCGGGGAGCTGTTTTTT. Translation gives CASSLGAGTGNTGELFF.

The chain uses TRBV7-2 and TRBJ2-4; 9 positions match TRBD1. With 5 bases clipped from V and 6 bases from J, the junction kept 8 bases outside the gene matches. Germline-derived CDR1 and CDR2 are SGHTA and FQGNSA. The CDR3 covers 15 residues. In DNA, the CDR3 is TGTGCCAGCAGCGCAGCCGGGACAGGGCGAAACATTCAGTACTTC. Its protein is CASSAAGTGRNIQYF.

This clone was recorded only once. This chain uses TRBV11-2 with TRBJ2-1, with a tentative D call TRBD2 (5 bases). This CDR3 has 13 residues. Germline assignment: CDR1 SGHAT and CDR2 FQNNGV. V shed 3 bases and J shed 6 bases, with 9 bases lying between them. Here the CDR3 DNA reads TGTGCCAGCAGCTTTGACTACCCCAATGAGCAGTTCTTC. It specifies CASSFDYPNEQFF.

The CDR3 coding sequence is TGCGCCAGCAGTACGGAGGGAGAGACCCAGTACTTC. It is translated as CASSTEGETQYF. The rearrangement uses TRBV5-1 and TRBJ2-5; perhaps TRBD2 as D (6 bases). The V and J ends lost 5 bases and 4 bases respectively, with 9 bases between them. CDR1 is SGHRS and CDR2 is YFSETQ in the germline V gene. The CDR3 consists of 12 residues.

The chain links TRBV7-9 to TRBJ1-1; D is unresolved. This CDR3 comprises 13 residues. Trimming pared 1 base from V and 1 base from J, leaving 4 bases between. Germline V gives CDR1 SEHNR, CDR2 FQNEAQ (reference sequence). CDR3 residues: CASSLEQNTEAFF. The CDR3 DNA is TGTGCCAGCAGCTTAGAACAGAACACTGAAGCTTTCTTT. The full variable domain, rest sourced from reference TRBV7-9 and TRBJ1-1, is DTGVSQNPRHKITKRGQNVTFRCDPISEHNRLYWYRQTLGQGPEFLTYFQNEAQLEKSRLLSDRFSAERPKGSFSTLEIQRTEQGDSAMYLCASSLEQNTEAFFGQGTRLTVV.

The count of this clone is one. This chain links TRBV4-2 with TRBJ2-2, with a weak D call TRBD2 (6 bases). The V gene lost 2 bases and the J gene lost 1 base, with 8 bases spanning the gap. This CDR3 comprises 15 residues. Germline CDR1 LGHNA, CDR2 YNFKEQ. CDR3 amino acids: CASSQRRGNTGELFF. CDR3 bases: TGTGCCAGCAGCCAACGGCGGGGGAACACCGGGGAGCTGTTTTTT.

This chain uses TRBV2 with TRBJ2-3, with 8 bases fitting TRBD2. The CDR3 loop spans 14 amino acids. V lost 5 bases to trimming and J lost 3 bases; unmatched junction nucleotides: 4. Germline-derived CDR1 and CDR2 are SNHLY and FYNNEI. The CDR3 DNA reads TGTGCCAGCAGTTCGGGACTAGGTACAGATACGCAGTATTTT. Translating gives CASSSGLGTDTQYF.

The gene calls are TRBV2 and TRBJ1-3; D gene unclear. Germline loops: CDR1 SNHLY, CDR2 FYNNEI. The CDR3 is 16 amino acids. V was shortened by 3 bases and J by 0 bases, with 12 bases between the two germline ends. This chain's CDR3 is CASSDQQTNSGNTIYF. The CDR3 DNA reads TGTGCCAGCAGTGATCAACAGACGAACTCTGGAAACACCATATATTTT.

This rearrangement joins TRBV15 to TRBJ2-7, with 9 bases aligning to TRBD2. Germline CDR1 is LNHNV and CDR2 is YYDKDF (reference sequence). With 1 base clipped from V and 3 bases from J, the junction kept 7 bases outside the gene matches. The length of the CDR3 is 16 residues. CDR3 in DNA: TGTGCCACCAGCAGAGCCCTGGGACTAGCAGGCTACGAGCAGTACTTC. It translates to CATSRALGLAGYEQYF. The whole variable domain, remainder taken from reference TRBV15 and TRBJ2-7, is DAMVIQNPRYQVTQFGKPVTLSCSQTLNHNVMYWYQQKSSQAPKLLFHYYDKDFNNEADTPDNFQSRRPNTSFCFLDIRSPGLGDTAMYLCATSRALGLAGYEQYFGPGTRLTVT.

The V gene is TRBV5-1, the J gene TRBJ2-7; the match to TRBD2 covers 14 bases. The CDR3 runs 18 residues. The germline V gene encodes CDR1 SGHRS and CDR2 YFSETQ. Trimming cost V 4 bases and J 3 bases; bases outside gene matches: 12. The CDR3 protein is CASSLAGLAGGINYEQYF. CDR3 nucleotides: TGCGCCAGCAGCCTGGCCGGACTAGCGGGAGGAATTAACTACGAGCAGTACTTC. The whole variable domain, filled in from reference TRBV5-1 and TRBJ2-7, reads KAGVTQTPRYLIKTRGQQVTLSCSPISGHRSVSWYQQTPGQGLQFLFEYFSETQRNKGNFPGRFSGRQFSNSRSEMNVSTLELGDSALYLCASSLAGLAGGINYEQYFGPGTRLTVT.

The chain recombines TRBV7-2 with TRBJ2-7; 10 bases align to TRBD1. CDR3 length equals 17 residues. Germline assignment: CDR1 SGHTA and CDR2 FQGNSA. V lost 3 bases to trimming and J lost 0 bases; unmatched junction nucleotides: 8. CDR3 in DNA: TGTGCCAGCAGCTTTGGGACAGGGGCGTCCGTCTCCTACGAGCAGTACTTC. Translating gives CASSFGTGASVSYEQYF. The full variable domain, completed using reference TRBV7-2 and TRBJ2-7, is GAGVSQSPSNKVTEKGKDVELRCDPISGHTALYWYRQSLGQGLEFLIYFQGNSAPDKSGLPSDRFSAERTGGSVSTLTIQRTQQEDSAVYLCASSFGTGASVSYEQYFGPGTRLTVT.

This chain connects TRBV20-1 to TRBJ2-7; 7 nucleotides match TRBD2. Germline values: CDR1 DFQATT, CDR2 SNEGSKA (reference sequence). V was clipped by 3 bases and J by 7 bases; unmatched bases: 6. This CDR3 spans 12 amino acids. This CDR3 is CSASEQAGEQYF. In nucleotides, the CDR3 is TGCAGTGCTAGTGAACAAGCGGGGGAGCAGTACTTC.

The chain links TRBV7-2 to TRBJ2-7, with TRBD1 matching 7 bases. CDR1 and CDR2 (germline): SGHTA, FQGNSA. The CDR3 covers 14 residues. V shed 5 bases and J 7 bases; nucleotides not matched to a gene: 11. CDR3 in amino acids: CASSPYRGYLEQYF. CDR3 nucleotides: TGTGCCAGCAGCCCCTACAGGGGCTACTTGGAGCAGTACTTC.

This clone came up a few times. The V call is TRBV19, the J call TRBJ1-5; D unclear. The length of the CDR3 is 14 residues. V was clipped by 0 bases and J by 5 bases, with 8 bases between them. Germline-derived CDR1 and CDR2 are LNHDA and SQIVND (reference sequence). The CDR3 DNA reads TGTGCCAGTAGTATAGATCGAGGAGATCAGCCCCAGCATTTT. Translating it yields CASSIDRGDQPQHF.

The chain combines TRBV5-1 with TRBJ1-1; a weak D match, TRBD1 (6 bases). The germline V and J ends were trimmed by 0 bases and 2 bases, with 8 bases remaining between them. CDR1 and CDR2 (germline): SGHRS, YFSETQ. The CDR3 length is 14 residues. The CDR3: CASSLGTANTEAFF. CDR3 sequence (DNA): TGCGCCAGCAGCTTGGGGACAGCTAACACTGAAGCTTTCTTT. Combining the CDR3 with reference TRBV5-1 and TRBJ1-1 gives the whole variable domain KAGVTQTPRYLIKTRGQQVTLSCSPISGHRSVSWYQQTPGQGLQFLFEYFSETQRNKGNFPGRFSGRQFSNSRSEMNVSTLELGDSALYLCASSLGTANTEAFFGQGTRLTVV.

This clone was counted only a few times. The chain uses TRBV6-5 and TRBJ1-1; TRBD1 might be the D (6 bases). The CDR3 extends over 13 amino acids. Trimming removed 9 bases at V and 3 bases at J, with 14 bases between. Germline V gene lookup returns CDR1 MNHEY and CDR2 SVGAGI. The CDR3 region has the DNA TGTGCCAGTACTACAGGGCTTCACACTGAAGCTTTCTTT. Its protein is CASTTGLHTEAFF.

The V and J genes are TRBV27 and TRBJ2-1, with 13 bases lining up with TRBD2. Losses at the gene ends were 5 bases for V and 6 bases for J; bases not matched to a gene: 10. CDR1 is MNHEY, CDR2 SMNVEV, per germline (reference sequence). The CDR3 is made up of 17 amino acids. The CDR3 loop reads CASSVGRGLAGSNEQFF. In DNA form, the CDR3 reads TGTGCCAGCAGTGTCGGTAGGGGACTAGCGGGGTCCAATGAGCAGTTCTTC.